The T cell receptor (beta chain) described here comes from a study of T cells in Graves' hyperthyroidism and ophthalmopathy. Study at large: At initial diagnosis, before any treatment had begun, peripheral blood was obtained. Study results and limitations: Appearing also in blood were most of the thyroid clonotypes expanded above 0.001.

Hyperthyroidism patients were newly diagnosed, had disease duration under 2 months, and were aged 18 to 65 years. Clinicians diagnosed patients from clinical symptoms, serum thyroxine and TRAb, thyroid ultrasound and orbital computed tomography. V lost 3 bases and J lost 10, with 10 bases in between. The CDR3 runs 11 residues. Germline V gene data show CDR1 as GTSNPN and CDR2 as SVGIG (reference sequence). This clonotype has a handful of counts. Its antigen is still unknown. TCR beta CDR3 regions were amplified from RNA transcripts. Carried out on the TCR CDR3, a first-round RT-PCR used the HTBI primer set. MiXCR, applied by TCRdb to the multiplex PCR reads, yields one record per CDR3 protein. The profile covers about 700,000 distinct CDR3 sequences, with around 15% appearing a single time and roughly 10% taken by the ten largest.

The TCR sequence derives from a woman younger than 30 with Graves' hyperthyroidism. This chain connects TRBV30 to TRBJ2-1; D perhaps matches TRBD2 (6 bases). The sequencing sample was made of blood. This CDR3 is CAWRVLAEQFF. DNA of the CDR3: TGTGCCTGGAGGGTGCTAGCGGAGCAGTTCTTC.